This T cell receptor (beta chain) was profiled in a study of OX40 agonist ivuxolimab in advanced cancers. As for the study in general: Intravenous ivuxolimab at 0.01 to 10 mg/kg was given to patients every 2 weeks. Overall study findings and caveats: CD4+ and CD8+ T cells in blood underwent clonal expansion by week 6 at 0.1 to 3.0 mg/kg. The average count of expanded clones was higher among CD8+ T cells than among CD4+.

Trimming left V 0 bases short and J 3 bases short, with 10 bases between. The V gene's germline CDR1 is SGHRS and CDR2 YFSETQ. The CDR3 is made up of 14 amino acids. Concerning this clone: Antigen specificity is unknown.

Sequencing used immunoSEQ multiplex PCR; TCRdb keeps in-frame clones, though not all of them. The table includes about 93,000 clones, around 90% detected once. The chain links TRBV5-1 to TRBJ2-7; a possible D gene is TRBD1 (5 bases). The sequence was collected from an adult with an advanced solid tumor such as melanoma, head and neck, liver or kidney cancer. Sequences were derived from CD4+ or CD8+ T cells sorted from blood, sampled in a trial of the OX40 agonist ivuxolimab. As DNA, the CDR3 is TGCGCCAGCAGCTTGGGGCAGGGCGACTACGAGCAGTACTTC. Protein: CASSLGQGDYEQYF. Full variable domain (missing parts from reference TRBV5-1 and TRBJ2-7): KAGVTQTPRYLIKTRGQQVTLSCSPISGHRSVSWYQQTPGQGLQFLFEYFSETQRNKGNFPGRFSGRQFSNSRSEMNVSTLELGDSALYLCASSLGQGDYEQYFGPGTRLTVT.